Each of the 26 T cell receptor beta chains below was sequenced from the same sample in a study of cytomegalovirus exposure and HLA in healthy donors. 60 Vbeta and 13 Jbeta primers were used in PCR. Sequenced by immunoSEQ multiplex PCR; TCRdb stores in-frame clones only, minus some. The repertoire holds approximately 170,000 clones, with 85% as singletons. Sequenced sample: PBMCs. All receptors derive from a boy between 2 and 10 years old in good health and CMV-seronegative.

J is TRBJ2-3 and V is TRBV6-5, with D perhaps TRBD1 (5 bases). V dropped 2 bases and J dropped 4 bases, with 10 bases sitting between them. Germline values: CDR1 MNHEY, CDR2 SVGAGI. This CDR3 is built from 14 residues. The CDR3 bases are TGTGCCAGCAGTTACGGGCAGGGCCCAGATACGCAGTATTTT. It encodes CASSYGQGPDTQYF.

This sequence joins TRBV10-3 and TRBJ2-3, with a possible D match to TRBD1 (5 bases). V lost 10 bases to trimming and J lost 0 bases, with 14 bases between them. This CDR3 comprises 14 residues. The germline V gene encodes CDR1 ENHRY and CDR2 SYGVKD. The CDR3 DNA is TGTGCCACCCAGGGCGGCCAGAGCACAGATACGCAGTATTTT. Its protein is CATQGGQSTDTQYF.

The genes are TRBV30 and TRBJ2-7; 10 nucleotides match TRBD2. With V trimmed by 0 bases and J by 2 bases, 7 bases remained unmatched. Per the germline V gene, CDR1 is GTSNPN and CDR2 is SVGIG (reference sequence). This CDR3 has 16 residues. Here the CDR3 reads CAWSVWSLAGAYEQYF. The CDR3 DNA reads as TGTGCCTGGAGTGTATGGTCCCTAGCGGGAGCCTACGAGCAGTACTTC.

The rearrangement links TRBV15 to TRBJ2-3; 7 positions match TRBD1. This CDR3 spans 15 amino acids. After removal of 5 bases from V and 3 bases from J, the junction contained 8 bases not matched to a gene. The germline CDR1 and CDR2 sequences are LNHNV and YYDKDF (reference sequence). CDR3 in DNA: TGTGCCACCAGCGCCTCTCGGGACAGAACAGATACGCAGTATTTT. Protein: CATSASRDRTDTQYF.

V is TRBV5-4 and J is TRBJ2-7; 10 nucleotides agree with TRBD1. The V and J ends lost 0 bases and 9 bases, in that order; junction bases with no gene match: 12. CDR3 length: 16 amino acids. Germline CDR1 and CDR2: SGHNT and YYREEE (reference sequence). The CDR3, as DNA: TGTGCCAGCAGCTTGGGGGGATCGACAGGGGGCGTGTGGCAGTACTTC. Translation: CASSLGGSTGGVWQYF.

This chain connects TRBV11-2 to TRBJ2-1; D is perhaps TRBD1 (6 bases). V shed 5 bases and J shed 3 bases, with 20 bases lying between them. From germline, CDR1 is SGHAT and CDR2 FQNNGV. This CDR3 is 17 amino acids long. The CDR3 DNA sequence: TGTGCCAGCAGCCCCGGCCTGAGGGGGAATCACTACAATGAGCAGTTCTTC. Protein: CASSPGLRGNHYNEQFF.

The chain links TRBV29-1 to TRBJ1-1; TRBD1 agrees at 8 bases. Germline-derived CDR1 and CDR2 are SQVTM and ANQGSEA. The junction had 14 bases not matched to a gene; V was cut back by 4 bases and J by 7 bases. This CDR3 contains 15 residues. CDR3 DNA: TGCAGCGTTGCTGGTTCCCGGACAGGGAAATTTGAAGCTTTCTTT. The encoded protein is CSVAGSRTGKFEAFF.

V usage is TRBV14 and J usage is TRBJ2-2; a weak D match, TRBD1 (5 bases). CDR1 is SGHDN and CDR2 is FVKESK in the germline V gene. This CDR3 contains 13 residues. Trimming removed 0 bases from V and 9 bases from J, with 8 bases in between. CDR3 nucleotide sequence: TGTGCCAGCAGCCAAGAGGTGGGGCGGGAGCTGTTTTTT. Translated: CASSQEVGRELFF. Full variable domain (missing parts from reference TRBV14 and TRBJ2-2): EAGVTQFPSHSVIEKGQTVTLRCDPISGHDNLYWYRRVMGKEIKFLLHFVKESKQDESGMPNNRFLAERTGGTYSTLKVQPAELEDSGVYFCASSQEVGRELFFGEGSRLTVL.

The chain employs TRBV2 and TRBJ2-5; 9 bases agree with TRBD2. CDR3 length: 16 residues. Germline CDR1 and CDR2: SNHLY and FYNNEI. The V and J ends lost 5 bases and 2 bases, in that order; junction bases with no gene match: 9. CDR3 amino acids: CASSKPLAGGQETQYF. The CDR3 coding sequence is TGTGCCAGCAGTAAGCCGTTGGCGGGGGGGCAAGAGACCCAGTACTTC. Filled out from reference TRBV2 and TRBJ2-5, the complete variable domain reads EPEVTQTPSHQVTQMGQEVILRCVPISNHLYFYWYRQILGQKVEFLVSFYNNEISEKSEIFDDQFSVERPDGSNFTLKIRSTKLEDSAMYFCASSKPLAGGQETQYFGPGTRLLVL.

This sequence joins TRBV27 and TRBJ1-1; D may be TRBD1 (6 bases). V was shortened by 1 base and J by 3 bases, with 12 bases between the two germline ends. CDR3 length: 15 amino acids. Germline CDR1 reads MNHEY; CDR2 reads SMNVEV (reference sequence). This chain's CDR3 is CASSLLGGPYTEAFF. In DNA, the CDR3 is TGTGCCAGCAGTTTATTGGGGGGGCCGTACACTGAAGCTTTCTTT.

This clone was recorded once. The chain has TRBV11-2 and TRBJ2-3; unclear D gene. Germline values: CDR1 SGHAT, CDR2 FQNNGV. Trimming took off 1 base at V and 4 bases at J, with 9 bases between the two ends. The CDR3 contains 14 residues. In nucleotides, the CDR3 is TGTGCCAGCAGCTTAGGGAGTAACGCAGATACGCAGTATTTT. This encodes CASSLGSNADTQYF.

This chain connects TRBV21-1 to TRBJ2-3; TRBD2, the table's D call, lacks a check against the DNA. TRBV21-1 is a known pseudogene. The CDR3 extends over 17 amino acids. The CDR3 here is CASSKGGGGDNTDTQYF. The CDR3 DNA sequence: TGTGCCAGCAGCAAAGGAGGTGGGGGGGATAACACAGATACGCAGTATTTT.

The V gene is TRBV7-2, the J gene TRBJ1-3; 9 bases are shared with TRBD1. The germline gives CDR1 SGHTA, CDR2 FQGNSA. The CDR3 contains 15 residues. With 5 bases clipped from V and 9 bases from J, the junction kept 11 bases outside the gene matches. CDR3 residues: CASSRTGEIGATIYF. CDR3 DNA sequence: TGTGCCAGCAGCCGGACAGGGGAGATTGGGGCCACCATATATTTT.

The gene calls are TRBV19 and TRBJ1-2; D remains ambiguous. Germline lookup yields CDR1 LNHDA and CDR2 SQIVND (reference sequence). The ends were cut back, 5 bases at V and 3 bases at J, with 16 bases in the middle. The CDR3 runs to 15 residues. DNA of the CDR3: TGTGCCAGTAGTTTTACCGGGAGAACGGACTATGGCTACACCTTC. As protein: CASSFTGRTDYGYTF.

This rearrangement joins TRBV18 to TRBJ1-5; D gene uncertain. Germline CDR1 reads KGHSH; CDR2 reads LQKENI. Trimming shortened V by 2 bases and J by 0 bases, and 17 bases separated the two germline ends. This CDR3 is built from 18 residues. The CDR3 loop is CASSPAIRVGSSNQPQHF. The CDR3 DNA sequence: TGTGCCAGCTCACCAGCAATACGGGTCGGATCTAGCAATCAGCCCCAGCATTTT.

The chain has TRBV5-1 and TRBJ1-2; D is unclear. CDR1 is SGHRS, CDR2 YFSETQ, per germline. The CDR3 spans 15 residues. Trimming cost V 0 bases and J 4 bases, with 13 bases left between them. The CDR3 here is CASSLGQVEFYGYTF. CDR3 nucleotide sequence: TGCGCCAGCAGCTTGGGGCAGGTCGAATTCTATGGCTACACCTTC.

The gene calls are TRBV7-2 and TRBJ1-6; D is perhaps TRBD1 (6 bases). V shed 2 bases and J shed 7 bases, with 21 bases lying between them. The CDR3 loop spans 18 amino acids. CDR1 and CDR2 (germline): SGHTA, FQGNSA. Here the CDR3 DNA reads TGTGCCAGCAGCTTAATTTTTGATCCCGGGACAAAGAATTCACCCCTCCACTTT. Residues: CASSLIFDPGTKNSPLHF.

As regards this clone: An end of the junction does not agree with germline; a read error may underlie this. V gene TRBV7-9 combines with J gene TRBJ1-2; possible D gene TRBD1, 6 bases. CDR1 and CDR2 from the germline V gene are SEHNR and FQNEAQ (reference sequence). This CDR3 spans 16 amino acids. CDR3 protein: CSSSLGQPIPNYGYTF. The CDR3 DNA is TGTTCCAGCAGCCTCGGACAGCCAATACCAAACTATGGCTACACCTTC.

The chain is built from TRBV29-1 and TRBJ2-3; tentatively, D is TRBD2 (6 bases). CDR1 SQVTM and CDR2 ANQGSEA come from the germline V gene. This CDR3 has 12 amino acids. Trimming stripped 2 bases from V and 6 bases from J, with 9 bases between. The CDR3 is CSVETSPDTQYF. Written as DNA, the CDR3 is TGCAGCGTTGAAACTAGCCCCGATACGCAGTATTTT.

The CDR3 nucleotides are TGCGCCAGCAGCCCCCCGGCGGGAGTAGGCGGTGAGCAGTTCTTC. Translating gives CASSPPAGVGGEQFF. This sequence joins TRBV5-1 and TRBJ2-1; 7 bases align to TRBD2. The CDR3 spans 15 residues. V shed 4 bases and J 9 bases; nucleotides not matched to a gene: 13. CDR1 SGHRS and CDR2 YFSETQ come from the germline V gene.

The chain joins TRBV4-1 to TRBJ2-1; 7 nucleotides align to TRBD2. Germline CDR1 is MGHRA and CDR2 is YSYEKL. Trimming removed 2 bases from V and 7 bases from J; junction bases left unmatched: 8. The CDR3 runs to 15 residues. CDR3 residues: CASSQIPGGYNEQFF. DNA for the CDR3: TGCGCCAGCAGCCAAATCCCCGGGGGGTATAATGAGCAGTTCTTC.

The gene calls are TRBV2 and TRBJ2-1; possibly TRBD2 for D (6 bases). Germline-derived CDR1 and CDR2 are SNHLY and FYNNEI. The ends were cut back, 5 bases at V and 2 bases at J, with 19 bases in the middle. The CDR3 runs 17 residues. The CDR3 DNA reads TGTGCCAGCAGTCCTGAGCTTCTGGGGGGTCCCTACAATGAGCAGTTCTTC. Translating gives CASSPELLGGPYNEQFF.

The genes are TRBV28 and TRBJ1-1; 8 bases agree with TRBD1. CDR1 is MDHEN and CDR2 is SYDVKM in the germline V gene. CDR3 length: 15 amino acids. The V and J ends lost 5 bases and 5 bases, in that order; junction bases with no gene match: 10. CDR3 sequence reads: CASSPLQTGDTEAFF. The DNA of the CDR3 is TGTGCCAGCAGTCCACTTCAGACAGGGGATACTGAAGCTTTCTTT.

The chain uses TRBV14 and TRBJ1-4, with unresolved D. This CDR3 comprises 14 residues. Germline CDR1 SGHDN, CDR2 FVKESK. The V end lost 2 bases, the J end lost 4 bases, and 8 bases lay between the germline ends. The CDR3 spells CASSQLSVNEKLFF. In nucleotides, the CDR3 is TGTGCCAGCAGCCAACTTTCCGTTAATGAAAAACTGTTTTTT.

This clone was picked up one time. This rearrangement joins TRBV13 to TRBJ2-3; possibly TRBD1 for D (6 bases). The CDR3 is 18 residues long. Per germline, CDR1 PRHDT and CDR2 FYEKMQ (reference sequence). With 4 bases removed from V and 0 bases from J, the gap between germline ends came to 20 bases. The CDR3 DNA is TGTGCCAGCAGCTCGAACCCCGGGACAATCCCTAGCACAGATACGCAGTATTTT. It translates to CASSSNPGTIPSTDTQYF.

The chain couples TRBV4-1 to TRBJ1-4, with 7 bases matching TRBD1. V dropped 1 base and J dropped 8; count of bases not matched to a gene: 7. The CDR3 covers 15 residues. Germline V gives CDR1 MGHRA, CDR2 YSYEKL. As DNA, the CDR3 is TGCGCCAGCAGCCAAGTTCTCCTCAGGGGGGAAAAACTGTTTTTT. It translates to CASSQVLLRGEKLFF.